This T cell receptor beta chain was obtained from a study of blood T cells in healthy people across ages. General observations from the study: Strong correlation linked observed beta diversity and percent naive T cells. Donor CMV status was unknown, possibly confounding expanded clonotype changes.

Sample-barcoded 5' priming and a J-beta primer mix drove a second PCR of roughly 7 to 11 cycles. Every cDNA molecule bore a tag from a template-switch adaptor containing 12 random nucleotides. All samples yielded 2.5 million or more CDR3-containing paired-end reads. One entry per CDR3 protein, called by TCRdb with MiXCR from the 5' RACE reads. The sample lists about 640,000 distinct CDR3 sequences, approximately 30% occurring once. This clonotype was seen a handful of times. Antigen unknown. V shed 5 bases, J shed 13 bases, and the junction held 12 bases outside the gene matches. The CDR3 sequence is 14 residues long. Germline V gene data show CDR1 as MNHEY and CDR2 as SVGEGT.

Sequencing was done on a sample of blood. This chain connects TRBV6-2 or TRBV6-3 to TRBJ2-4; 9 bases match TRBD1. The clonotype originates from an elderly woman in good health. The CDR3: CASSAGTGPYAQYF. In DNA form, the CDR3 reads TGTGCCAGCAGTGCCGGGACAGGGCCCTACGCGCAGTACTTC.